This T cell receptor (beta chain) was profiled in a study of T cell responses to AZD1222 COVID-19 vaccine (TCRdb year 2021). With regard to the full study: AZD1222 recipients whose second dose came at about 4 weeks and those whose second dose came at about 12 weeks were combined into one group, since spike-specific TCR depth and breadth did not differ between the two schedules. A total of approximately 250 trial participants underwent TCR sequencing, of whom approximately 200 had received two doses of AZD1222 and roughly 26 had received two doses of the MenACWY control vaccine. Trial participants were enrolled into age subgroups of 18-55, 56-69 and 70-plus years, which contained about 160, 30 and 59 TCR-sequenced participants, respectively. Overall results and qualifications from the work: In the small 56-69-year group, the increase in depth fell short of significance, most likely because of low power. Conclusions about previously exposed vaccinees are limited, since just six AZD1222 recipients were seropositive for SARS-CoV-2 at baseline. Nearly half of unique spike-specific TCRs reportedly recognized epitopes outside regions mutated in the B.1.351 and B.1.1.7 variants. After two AZD1222 doses, spike-specific TCR breadth and depth were significantly higher than at day 0 and than in MenACWY recipients. Most participants were white British and females outnumbered males, and the authors suggested that clonal diversity may have been underestimated. Because no day 14 peak-response samples were available, repertoires were characterized only after the peak T cell response. The vaccine-associated CD4 TCRs covered the entire spike protein, and the dominant responses fell in regions 160-218 and 743-854.

Read against the paper, the sample's time point label means: baseline before first vaccination. The vaccinee samples were drawn from two UK trials, COV001 and COV002, one of which was a single-blind randomized controlled phase 2/3 trial testing AZD1222 (ChAdOx1 nCoV-19) in healthy adults. For TCRbeta chain sequencing, PBMC samples from trial participants were taken at day 0 and at day 28 after the second dose. V and J are truncated by 5 bases and 9 bases respectively, leaving an intervening sequence of 17 bases. CDR1 SGHDN and CDR2 FVKESK were looked up in the germline V gene. Spanning cysteine to phenylalanine, the CDR3 consists of 14 amino acids. Only the CDR3 DNA stays, 42 bases, in frame from base 1. The CDR3 regions of human TCRbeta chains were subjected to immunosequencing. In the original analysis: TCRs in the repertoires were matched against a reference library of SARS-CoV-2-specific TCRs that had been generated with the MIRA antigen-specificity platform. Breadth was defined as the fraction of unique TCRs that were SARS-CoV-2-associated, and depth was defined as the fraction of total T cells that were SARS-CoV-2-associated. Using the MIRA data, each spike-specific TCR was mapped to the spike region that the TCR reacts to and placed in a CD4 or CD8 class. Log10-transformed breadth and depth values were compared by one-way ANOVA with Sidak's multiple comparisons tests. TCRdb mirrors the immuneACCESS table, restricted to in-frame sequences. Some clones are absent from its copies; in checked studies, under half trace to an unresolved V gene, and the reason for the others is unknown. The DNA gave D and trimming, while V, J and clone size come from that table. This sample holds around 170,000 clones; approximately 90% were observed only once. Clones ranked in the top ten supply about 4.4% of the sample.

Regarding this clone: The antigen it recognizes is unknown. Per-base qualities were not stored, and no clone one base away is much larger.

The chain is encoded by TRBV14 joined to TRBJ2-1; the D segment might be TRBD1 or TRBD2, since each matches 5 bases. The material sequenced was peripheral blood, taken on day 0 of AZD1222 vaccination. This receptor was obtained from an adult in good health. CDR3 sequence: CASSTGPEWSEQFF. Read as DNA, the sequence is TGTGCCAGCAGCACGGGACCTGAGTGGAGTGAGCAGTTCTTC.